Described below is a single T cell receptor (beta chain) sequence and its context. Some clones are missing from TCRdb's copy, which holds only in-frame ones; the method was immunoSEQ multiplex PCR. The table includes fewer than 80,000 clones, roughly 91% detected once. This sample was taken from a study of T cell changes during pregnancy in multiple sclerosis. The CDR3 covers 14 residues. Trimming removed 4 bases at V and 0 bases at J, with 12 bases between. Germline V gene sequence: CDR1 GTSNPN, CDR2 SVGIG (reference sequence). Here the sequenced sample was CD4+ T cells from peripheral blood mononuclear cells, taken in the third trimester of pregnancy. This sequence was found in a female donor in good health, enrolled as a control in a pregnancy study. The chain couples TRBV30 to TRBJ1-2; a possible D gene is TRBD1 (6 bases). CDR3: CAWTRTASNYGYTF. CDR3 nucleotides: TGTGCCTGGACCCGGACAGCATCTAACTATGGCTACACCTTC. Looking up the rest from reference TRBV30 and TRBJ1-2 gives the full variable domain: SQTIHQWPATLVQPVGSPLSLECTVEGTSNPNLYWYRQAAGRGLQLLFYSVGIGQISSEVPQNLSASRPQDRQFILSSKKLLLSDSGFYLCAWTRTASNYGYTFGSGTRLTVV.